These 13 T cell receptor beta chains were sequenced from one sample in a study of blood T cell repertoires in COVID-19. Generated by immunoSEQ multiplex PCR, the TCRdb table keeps only in-frame clones and is missing some. Of some 220,000 clones detected, roughly four fifths appear once; the ten largest clones hold around 2.7%. The source material was peripheral blood. The receptors derive from a woman between 25 and 40 years old who had recovered from COVID-19.

This chain links TRBV24-1 with TRBJ2-2; 11 nucleotides line up with TRBD1. The CDR3 sequence is 16 residues long. The germline CDR1 and CDR2 sequences are KGHDR and SFDVKD. After removal of 4 bases from V and 3 bases from J, the junction contained 3 bases not matched to a gene. The CDR3 nucleotides read TGTGCCACCAGTGACCCGGGACAGGGGGACACCGGGGAGCTGTTTTTT. It yields the protein CATSDPGQGDTGELFF.

The chain employs TRBV12-1 and TRBJ2-7; the table's D gene call, TRBD1, was not cross checked with the DNA. TRBV12-1 is assigned pseudogene status. This CDR3 is 14 amino acids long. Written as DNA, the CDR3 is TGTGCCAGCAGCTTTGTACAGGGGGCCTACGAGCAGTACTTC. Translated: CASSFVQGAYEQYF.

In this sample, this clone turned up a few times. This rearrangement joins TRBV3-1 (or the pseudogene TRBV3-2) to TRBJ2-7; D may be TRBD1 (6 bases). V was pared by 0 bases and J by 0 bases, with 9 bases between. CDR3 length equals 15 residues. Germline CDR1 reads LGHDT; CDR2 reads YNNKEL (reference sequence). For the CDR3, the DNA is TGTGCCAGCAGCCAAGATGCGGACAGCTCCTACGAGCAGTACTTC. It translates to CASSQDADSSYEQYF.

The rearrangement links TRBV6-5 to TRBJ2-2; possibly TRBD2 for D (6 bases). Per germline, CDR1 MNHEY and CDR2 SVGAGI. CDR3 length: 12 amino acids. Between the trimmed V and J ends, which lost 7 bases and 5 bases, there was a span of 8 bases. CDR3 sequence reads: CASMGGTGELFF. The DNA of the CDR3 is TGTGCCAGCATGGGGGGAACCGGGGAGCTGTTTTTT.

The chain carries TRBV9 and TRBJ2-4; 9 positions match TRBD2. The CDR3 contains 15 residues. Germline-derived CDR1 and CDR2 are SGDLS and YYNGEE. The J segment lost 5 bases and the V segment lost 4 bases, leaving 7 bases of the junction unmatched. The CDR3 reads CASSHSGSWQNIQYF. The CDR3 region has the DNA TGTGCCAGCAGCCATAGCGGGAGCTGGCAAAACATTCAGTACTTC.

V and J are TRBV11-2 and TRBJ1-2, with 9 bases matching TRBD1. The CDR3 consists of 16 residues. V dropped 1 base and J dropped 4; count of bases not matched to a gene: 7. The germline V gene has CDR1 SGHAT and CDR2 FQNNGV. The CDR3, as DNA: TGTGCCAGCAGCTTAGCTGGGGACAGGGCTTCCTATGGCTACACCTTC. Protein product: CASSLAGDRASYGYTF.

The gene calls are TRBV5-4 and TRBJ2-3; 8 bases are shared with TRBD2. CDR1 SGHNT and CDR2 YYREEE come from the germline V gene (reference sequence). The V and J ends lost 3 bases and 5 bases, in that order; junction bases with no gene match: 8. The CDR3 consists of 15 residues. CDR3 region: CASSYVAGMGDTQYF. The CDR3 DNA sequence: TGTGCCAGCAGCTATGTAGCGGGGATGGGAGATACGCAGTATTTT.

J is TRBJ2-3 and V is TRBV9; 8 nucleotides agree with TRBD2. CDR1 and CDR2 from the germline V gene are SGDLS and YYNGEE. The junction had 8 bases not matched to a gene; V was cut back by 0 bases and J by 2 bases. The CDR3 covers 17 residues. The CDR3 loop reads CASSVEGSGRSTDTQYF. The CDR3 coding sequence is TGTGCCAGCAGCGTAGAGGGGAGCGGGAGATCCACAGATACGCAGTATTTT. Looking up the rest from reference TRBV9 and TRBJ2-3 gives the full variable domain: DSGVTQTPKHLITATGQRVTLRCSPRSGDLSVYWYQQSLDQGLQFLIQYYNGEERAKGNILERFSAQQFPDLHSELNLSSLELGDSALYFCASSVEGSGRSTDTQYFGPGTRLTVL.

Comments on this clone: One junction end disagrees with the germline gene, perhaps due to a read error. This rearrangement joins TRBV6-6 to TRBJ2-1; D unresolved. This CDR3 comprises 11 residues. The V gene's germline CDR1 is MNHNY and CDR2 SVGAGI (reference sequence). The CDR3 spells CASSSNNEQFF. CDR3 nucleotide sequence: TGTGCCAGCAGTTCGAACAACGAGCAGTTCTTC.

The CDR3 coding sequence is TGTGCCAGCAGCCAAGATCGGGCAGGGGGCTTGAACATTCAGTACTTC. The encoded protein is CASSQDRAGGLNIQYF. The chain couples TRBV14 to TRBJ2-4; 8 bases map to TRBD1. After removal of 0 bases from V and 7 bases from J, the junction contained 8 bases not matched to a gene. The V gene's germline CDR1 is SGHDN and CDR2 FVKESK. The CDR3 spans 16 residues.

This clone has a handful of counts. V and J are TRBV10-3 and TRBJ2-7; 13 positions agree with TRBD2. Germline V gene lookup returns CDR1 ENHRY and CDR2 SYGVKD. This CDR3 has 16 amino acids. The V and J ends lost 2 bases and 7 bases, in that order; junction bases with no gene match: 8. CDR3 residues: CAISETSGRASREQYF. In DNA, the CDR3 is TGTGCCATCAGTGAGACTAGCGGGAGGGCCTCGCGGGAGCAGTACTTC.

The chain employs TRBV6-5 and TRBJ1-2, with D tentatively TRBD1 (6 bases). The germline V gene encodes CDR1 MNHEY and CDR2 SVGAGI. The CDR3 covers 13 residues. V shed 1 base and J shed 5 bases, with 8 bases lying between them. CDR3 in amino acids: CASSYFRGYGYTF. The CDR3 DNA follows: TGTGCCAGCAGTTACTTCAGGGGATATGGCTACACCTTC.

V gene TRBV30 combines with J gene TRBJ1-2, with D possibly being TRBD1 (5 bases). Germline lookup yields CDR1 GTSNPN and CDR2 SVGIG (reference sequence). The CDR3 runs 17 residues. Trimming stripped 0 bases from V and 1 base from J, with 18 bases between. For the CDR3, the DNA is TGTGCCTGGAGTGTAGGCCAGGGAGGGCCATATAACTATGGCTACACCTTC. Translated: CAWSVGQGGPYNYGYTF. The variable domain in full, completed from reference TRBV30 and TRBJ1-2, reads SQTIHQWPATLVQPVGSPLSLECTVEGTSNPNLYWYRQAAGRGLQLLFYSVGIGQISSEVPQNLSASRPQDRQFILSSKKLLLSDSGFYLCAWSVGQGGPYNYGYTFGSGTRLTVV.